A single sample gave rise to the 14 T cell receptor beta chains below, sequenced in a study of PD-1 blockade in classical Hodgkin lymphoma. Autologous stem cell transplantation was followed by relapse in every patient, and brentuximab vedotin exposure varied. Sequencing was performed with immunoSEQ multiplex PCR; in TCRdb, only in-frame clones are kept and a portion is missing. The sample consists of approximately 160,000 clones, about four fifths of them appearing once. Specimen: peripheral blood mononuclear cells (PBMCs), collected before the second cycle of nivolumab. The receptors stem from a human donor with classical Hodgkin lymphoma.

The chain is built from TRBV6-1 and TRBJ1-1, with D unresolved. V was trimmed by 1 base and J by 0 bases, leaving 6 bases between them. Germline lookup yields CDR1 MNHNS and CDR2 SASEGT. The CDR3 sequence is 14 residues long. CDR3 residues: CASSEVDLNTEAFF. DNA of the CDR3: TGTGCCAGCAGTGAAGTCGACCTGAACACTGAAGCTTTCTTT.

This clone was counted only a few times. The V gene is TRBV6-5, the J gene TRBJ2-1, with 8 bases lining up with TRBD2. The CDR3 length is 14 residues. The V gene end was trimmed by 6 bases and the J gene end by 3 bases; junction bases not matched to a gene: 4. From germline, CDR1 is MNHEY and CDR2 SVGAGI. The DNA of the CDR3 is TGTGCCAGCAGCCGTAGCGGGGTCTACAATGAGCAGTTCTTC. This sequence encodes CASSRSGVYNEQFF.

A remark on this clone: The sample contains more than one DNA sequence encoding this CDR3. The chain has TRBV6-5 and TRBJ2-5; 12 bases are a match to TRBD2. The junction had 3 bases not matched to a gene; V was cut back by 5 bases and J by 2 bases. Germline assignment: CDR1 MNHEY and CDR2 SVGAGI. The CDR3 is 15 residues long. CDR3 protein: CASSPGLAGQETQYF. CDR3 in DNA: TGTGCCAGCAGTCCCGGACTAGCGGGACAAGAGACCCAGTACTTC.

The V call is TRBV19, the J call TRBJ1-6, with 7 bases identical to TRBD1. Germline lookup yields CDR1 LNHDA and CDR2 SQIVND (reference sequence). The J segment lost 10 bases and the V segment lost 8 bases, leaving 5 bases of the junction unmatched. CDR3 length equals 12 residues. In nucleotides, the CDR3 is TGTGCCAGTCATACAGGGGTATCACCCCTCCACTTT. It codes for CASHTGVSPLHF.

The chain combines TRBV30 with TRBJ2-5; D perhaps matches TRBD2 (5 bases). Germline values: CDR1 GTSNPN, CDR2 SVGIG (reference sequence). The CDR3 extends over 13 amino acids. Trimming removed 0 bases from V and 4 bases from J, with 9 bases in between. The CDR3 DNA is TGTGCCTGGAGTGTGCAAGGAGGAGAGACCCAGTACTTC. Amino acid sequence: CAWSVQGGETQYF.

The rearrangement links TRBV7-2 to TRBJ2-5; TRBD1 might be the D (6 bases). Germline V gene data show CDR1 as SGHTA and CDR2 as FQGNSA. The CDR3 spans 16 residues. V lost 3 bases and J lost 4, with 18 bases in between. CDR3 sequence reads: CASSFSDTGLGETQYF. CDR3 in DNA: TGTGCCAGCAGCTTTTCAGACACAGGGCTGGGAGAGACCCAGTACTTC.

The J gene is TRBJ1-6, the V gene TRBV29-1; 8 bases align to TRBD1. Per germline, CDR1 SQVTM and CDR2 ANQGSEA. The CDR3 has 13 residues. V lost 7 bases and J lost 7; bases outside the gene matches: 6. The CDR3 loop reads CSARDRTNSPLHF. The CDR3 DNA follows: TGCAGCGCGAGGGACAGGACGAATTCACCCCTCCACTTT.

V is TRBV7-2 and J is TRBJ2-1, with 9 bases identical to TRBD2. V lost 4 bases to trimming and J lost 8 bases; unmatched junction nucleotides: 18. Germline lookup yields CDR1 SGHTA and CDR2 FQGNSA. The CDR3 sequence is 18 residues long. The CDR3 is CASSSNWAAGGPLDEQFF. The CDR3 coding sequence is TGTGCCAGCAGCTCCAACTGGGCTGCGGGAGGGCCTTTGGATGAGCAGTTCTTC. The full variable domain, with the rest looked up from reference TRBV7-2 and TRBJ2-1, is GAGVSQSPSNKVTEKGKDVELRCDPISGHTALYWYRQSLGQGLEFLIYFQGNSAPDKSGLPSDRFSAERTGGSVSTLTIQRTQQEDSAVYLCASSSNWAAGGPLDEQFFGPGTRLTVL.

V gene TRBV19 combines with J gene TRBJ2-1, with D tentatively TRBD1 (6 bases). Trimming took off 6 bases at V and 4 bases at J, with 16 bases between the two ends. Germline V gives CDR1 LNHDA, CDR2 SQIVND (reference sequence). This CDR3 is built from 15 residues. The CDR3 bases are TGTGCCAGTAGGAGAGAAGACAGGCCTTACAATGAGCAGTTCTTC. It specifies CASRREDRPYNEQFF.

The rearrangement uses TRBV29-1 and TRBJ2-5, with 9 bases lining up with TRBD2. With 0 bases clipped from V and 1 base from J, the junction kept 9 bases outside the gene matches. CDR3 size: 17 residues. The germline V gene has CDR1 SQVTM and CDR2 ANQGSEA. The chain's CDR3 is CSVEDSRPSGVQETQYF. CDR3 sequence (DNA): TGCAGCGTTGAAGATAGTCGGCCTAGCGGGGTCCAAGAGACCCAGTACTTC.

This chain uses TRBV28 with TRBJ1-1; D remains ambiguous. The CDR3 extends over 13 amino acids. V lost 6 bases and J 3 bases, leaving 11 bases between the germline ends. In germline, CDR1 is MDHEN, CDR2 SYDVKM. The CDR3 spells CASSTPSHTEAFF. In DNA, the CDR3 is TGTGCCAGCAGCACCCCCAGTCACACTGAAGCTTTCTTT. Combining the CDR3 with reference TRBV28 and TRBJ1-1 gives the whole variable domain DVKVTQSSRYLVKRTGEKVFLECVQDMDHENMFWYRQDPGLGLRLIYFSYDVKMKEKGDIPEGYSVSREKKERFSLILESASTNQTSMYLCASSTPSHTEAFFGQGTRLTVV.

The chain joins TRBV11-2 to TRBJ1-5; 9 bases align to TRBD1. CDR1 and CDR2 from the germline V gene are SGHAT and FQNNGV. CDR3 length: 15 amino acids. V trimming: 5 bases; J trimming: 3 bases; junction bases outside the gene matches: 5. In nucleotides, the CDR3 is TGTGCCAGCAGCCTGACAGGGGGTTACAATCAGCCCCAGCATTTT. It codes for CASSLTGGYNQPQHF.

This clone was found many times. One end of the junction is discordant with germline, which a read error may explain. In nucleotides, the CDR3 is TGTGCCAGCTCTGGCGGGGGTACGGTCTTC. Amino acids: CASSGGGTVF. This chain connects TRBV5-6 to TRBJ2-1; TRBD2 aligns across 7 bases. CDR3 length: 10 amino acids. Germline CDR1 reads SGHDT; CDR2 reads YYEEEE.

This clone was seen a few times. The chain couples TRBV2 to TRBJ1-4; tentatively, D is TRBD1 (5 bases). CDR3 length equals 13 residues. CDR1 and CDR2 (germline): SNHLY, FYNNEI. V lost 4 bases, J lost 8 bases, and 11 bases lay in between. The CDR3 coding sequence is TGTGCCAGCAGTGGGCAGGGTGGGGAAAAACTGTTTTTT. This sequence encodes CASSGQGGEKLFF. The full variable domain, its missing parts supplied by reference TRBV2 and TRBJ1-4, is EPEVTQTPSHQVTQMGQEVILRCVPISNHLYFYWYRQILGQKVEFLVSFYNNEISEKSEIFDDQFSVERPDGSNFTLKIRSTKLEDSAMYFCASSGQGGEKLFFGSGTQLSVL.